This T cell receptor beta chain derives from a study of cytomegalovirus exposure and HLA in healthy donors. The overall study: Earlier findings included nearly 120 million unique TCR beta sequences obtained from 180 million or so T cells. Findings and caveats of the study: Other equally common chains were less clonally expanded than HLA-associated TCR beta chains, a later analysis showed. Three CMV-associated chains proved CMV antigen-specific in vitro.

With respect to this clone: Antigen unknown.

In the PCR, 60 Vbeta and 13 Jbeta primers were used. Only in-frame clones appear in the TCRdb table, and some are missing; sequencing was by immunoSEQ multiplex PCR. The sample has tens of thousands of clones. This CDR3 has 13 residues. Germline-derived CDR1 and CDR2 are SQVTM and ANQGSEA. V was pared by 2 bases and J by 7 bases, with 6 bases of the junction left unmatched. This chain uses TRBV29-1 with TRBJ1-2; 8 positions agree with TRBD1. The sequence was collected from a female donor in good health and CMV-seropositive. Sequenced sample: PBMCs. The CDR3 DNA is TGCAGCGTTGAAACACAGGGGGTTAGTGGCTACACCTTC. Translation: CSVETQGVSGYTF.